The 27 T cell receptor beta chains in this list originate from one sample, sequenced in a study of molecular identifiers for immune sequencing clone quantification. TCRdb passed the PCR reads through MiXCR, listing each CDR3 protein once. The sample lists more than 450,000 distinct CDR3 sequences, 20% to 25% occurring once. The sequenced sample was naive CD8+ T cells from blood, with Jurkat cell RNA spiked in. As to subset: FACS-sorted CD8+CD4-CCR7+CD45RA+ naive T cells. These receptors came from a human donor in good health. Some libraries in this study had Jurkat cell RNA spiked in.

The table lists this clonotype with a few counts. The gene calls are TRBV7-6 and TRBJ2-7; D may be TRBD1 or TRBD2 (6 bases each). Germline V gene data show CDR1 as SGHVS and CDR2 as FNYEAQ. CDR3 length: 14 residues. Trimming shortened V by 1 base and J by 4 bases, and 11 bases separated the two germline ends. CDR3 coding DNA: TGTGCCAGCAGCTTAGTCGAAGGGGGGTACGAGCAGTACTTC. Residues: CASSLVEGGYEQYF.

This chain links TRBV18 with TRBJ2-7, with a tentative D call TRBD1 (5 bases). The germline V gene has CDR1 KGHSH and CDR2 LQKENI. CDR3 length: 13 amino acids. V was trimmed by 8 bases and J by 2 bases, leaving 13 bases between them. The DNA for the CDR3 is TGTGCCAGCCAACCGACAGCCACCTACGAGCAGTACTTC. Its translation: CASQPTATYEQYF. The full variable domain, in which reference TRBV18 and TRBJ2-7 provide the parts outside the CDR3, is NAGVMQNPRHLVRRRGQEARLRCSPMKGHSHVYWYRQLPEEGLKFMVYLQKENIIDESGMPKERFSAEFPKEGPSILRIQQVVRGDSAAYFCASQPTATYEQYFGPGTRLTVT.

This clonotype showed up many times. The genes are TRBV5-5 and TRBJ2-3, with 9 bases matching TRBD1. This CDR3 region has 17 residues. V dropped 0 bases and J dropped 4; count of bases not matched to a gene: 9. Germline-derived CDR1 and CDR2 are SGHKS and YYEKEE (reference sequence). The CDR3 sequence: CASSLVGRDRVADTQYF. In nucleotides, the CDR3 is TGTGCCAGCAGCTTGGTGGGCCGGGACAGGGTGGCAGATACGCAGTATTTT.

To note about this clonotype: This may arise from a read error, as a much more abundant clone is one base away. The CDR3, as DNA: TGTGCCAGCAGCCCCTGGGACAGCCCAGATATGCAGTATTTT. Translating it yields CASSPWDSPDMQYF. The rearrangement uses TRBV7-9 and TRBJ2-3; 7 bases align to TRBD1. Germline assignment: CDR1 SEHNR and CDR2 FQNEAQ (reference sequence). This CDR3 spans 14 amino acids.

This clonotype was counted many times. The chain joins TRBV7-6 to TRBJ2-3; 8 nucleotides agree with TRBD1. Germline-derived CDR1 and CDR2 are SGHVS and FNYEAQ. The V segment lost 4 bases and the J segment 11 bases; nucleotides outside the gene matches: 8. The CDR3 contains 13 residues. CDR3 nucleotides: TGTGCCAGCAGCTCAGGGGGCAGAGTCGGGCAGTATTTT. Translated: CASSSGGRVGQYF.

This clonotype was seen many times. This chain's CDR3 is CASSEGPSPVGVGIQYF. CDR3 sequence (DNA): TGTGCCAGCAGTGAAGGTCCGTCCCCTGTGGGGGTCGGCATTCAGTACTTC. The rearrangement links TRBV6-1 to TRBJ2-4; D assignment may be TRBD1 or TRBD2 (5 bases each). CDR1 is MNHNS and CDR2 is SASEGT in the germline V gene. Trimming pared 1 base from V and 9 bases from J, leaving 22 bases between. The CDR3 extends over 17 amino acids.

This chain links TRBV4-1 with TRBJ1-4; 9 bases are a match to TRBD1. V trimming: 5 bases; J trimming: 8 bases; junction bases outside the gene matches: 9. Germline CDR1 is MGHRA and CDR2 is YSYEKL. The CDR3 consists of 15 residues. DNA for the CDR3: TGCGCCAGCAGCGGGCCCGGACAGGGGTACGAAAAACTGTTTTTT. Translated, it gives CASSGPGQGYEKLFF.

This clonotype was picked up a small number of times. The gene calls are TRBV27 and TRBJ2-2; D remains ambiguous. Germline V gene sequence: CDR1 MNHEY, CDR2 SMNVEV (reference sequence). CDR3 size: 13 residues. Trimming took off 1 base at V and 9 bases at J, with 9 bases between the two ends. CDR3 protein: CASSLLGPRELFF. Here the CDR3 DNA reads TGTGCCAGCAGTTTATTGGGCCCCCGGGAGCTGTTTTTT.

This clonotype was counted between two and nine times. The junction shows a germline mismatch at one end, possibly a read error. The CDR3 DNA reads TGCGCCAGCGGCTTGGTGGCAGATACGCAGTATTTT. Translated, it gives CASGLVADTQYF. The rearrangement uses TRBV5-1 and TRBJ2-3; no firm D call. The CDR3 runs 12 residues. Germline values: CDR1 SGHRS, CDR2 YFSETQ.

This clonotype was counted many times. This chain joins TRBV20-1 and TRBJ1-1, with 8 bases that match TRBD1. The CDR3 runs 14 residues. Trimming removed 4 bases from V and 5 bases from J; junction bases left unmatched: 9. CDR1 and CDR2 (germline): DFQATT, SNEGSKA (reference sequence). The CDR3 sequence is CSAKRTGWGTEAFF. CDR3 nucleotides: TGCAGTGCTAAAAGGACAGGGTGGGGAACTGAAGCTTTCTTT.

This clonotype was picked up many times. A read error may account for a junction end that differs from germline. The chain has TRBV2 and TRBJ2-1, with a possible D match to TRBD2 (6 bases). The CDR3 runs 12 residues. From germline, CDR1 is SNHLY and CDR2 FYNNEI. CDR3 sequence: CASSDGGLAPAF. CDR3 DNA: TGTGCCAGCAGTGACGGGGGACTTGCCCCTGCCTTC. The full variable domain, its missing parts supplied by reference TRBV2 and TRBJ2-1, is EPEVTQTPSHQVTQMGQEVILRCVPISNHLYFYWYRQILGQKVEFLVSFYNNEISEKSEIFDDQFSVERPDGSNFTLKIRSTKLEDSAMYFCASSDGGLAPAFGPGTRLTVL.

The chain joins TRBV13 to TRBJ1-6; D is uncertain. Trimming removed 3 bases at V and 5 bases at J, with 8 bases between. The CDR3 spans 14 residues. Germline lookup yields CDR1 PRHDT and CDR2 FYEKMQ (reference sequence). CDR3 protein: CASSFDGHNSPLHF. The CDR3 DNA follows: TGTGCCAGCAGCTTTGACGGACATAATTCACCCCTCCACTTT.

This clonotype was counted a single time. This may stem from a read error, because a much larger clone lies one nucleotide away. The CDR3 carries no conserved terminal phenylalanine or tryptophan, so it likely arises from a read error. The chain couples TRBV20-1 to TRBJ2-7, with TRBD2 matching over 13 bases. Germline V CDR1 and CDR2: DFQATT, SNEGSKA (reference sequence). The J segment lost 5 bases and the V segment lost 3 bases, leaving 7 bases of the junction unmatched. The CDR3 is 15 amino acids. The CDR3 sequence: CSASGLAGVGDEQYL. The DNA for the CDR3 is TGCAGTGCTAGTGGACTAGCGGGAGTAGGTGACGAGCAGTACCTC.

The chain carries TRBV7-2 and TRBJ2-1; perhaps TRBD1 as D (5 bases). This CDR3 has 16 residues. Germline assignment: CDR1 SGHTA and CDR2 FQGNSA. V was trimmed by 3 bases and J by 1 base, leaving 13 bases between them. The CDR3 reads CASSFLGDGSYNEQFF. The DNA of the CDR3 is TGTGCCAGCAGCTTCTTAGGGGATGGGTCCTACAATGAGCAGTTCTTC.

In its sample, this clonotype was seen many times. This chain connects TRBV12-3 or TRBV12-4 to TRBJ2-2, with D unresolved. V lost 3 bases and J lost 6, with 8 bases in between. The CDR3 runs 13 residues. CDR3 amino acids: CASSFNVPGELFF. The CDR3 nucleotides read TGTGCCAGCAGTTTTAATGTCCCCGGGGAGCTGTTTTTT.

J is TRBJ2-5 and V is TRBV4-3, with D perhaps matching TRBD1 (6 bases). There are 19 residues in the CDR3. V lost 1 base and J lost 1, with 22 bases in between. Germline CDR1 and CDR2: LGHNA and YSLEER. CDR3 amino acids: CASSQAVRSWDTAQETQYF. As DNA, the CDR3 is TGCGCCAGCAGCCAAGCAGTCCGTTCCTGGGACACCGCCCAAGAGACCCAGTACTTC.

This clonotype was counted only a few times. The V and J genes are TRBV7-9 and TRBJ2-3; D possibly corresponds to TRBD2 (7 bases). The CDR3 loop spans 17 amino acids. Germline V gives CDR1 SEHNR, CDR2 FQNEAQ (reference sequence). Between the trimmed V and J ends, which lost 1 base and 4 bases, there was a span of 18 bases. This CDR3 is CASSLGVGGGQSDTQYF. DNA of the CDR3: TGTGCCAGCAGCTTAGGCGTAGGCGGGGGCCAATCAGATACGCAGTATTTT.

The sample holds many counts of this clonotype. V and J are TRBV4-3 and TRBJ1-4; TRBD1 aligns across 7 bases. Losses at the gene ends were 0 bases for V and 6 bases for J; bases not matched to a gene: 4. The CDR3 is made up of 15 amino acids. Germline CDR1 and CDR2: LGHNA and YSLEER. CDR3 sequence (DNA): TGCGCCAGCAGCCAAGAAGCAGGGGGGGATGAAAAACTGTTTTTT. Translated: CASSQEAGGDEKLFF.

This clonotype was seen many times. The J gene is TRBJ2-5, the V gene TRBV7-9, with unresolved D. The CDR3 spans 13 residues. V was cut by 1 base and J by 5 bases, with 8 bases left in between. Per the germline V gene, CDR1 is SEHNR and CDR2 is FQNEAQ (reference sequence). In DNA, the CDR3 is TGTGCCAGCAGCTTAGGCAGTCTTGAGACCCAGTACTTC. It yields the protein CASSLGSLETQYF. The full variable domain, its missing parts supplied by reference TRBV7-9 and TRBJ2-5, is DTGVSQNPRHKITKRGQNVTFRCDPISEHNRLYWYRQTLGQGPEFLTYFQNEAQLEKSRLLSDRFSAERPKGSFSTLEIQRTEQGDSAMYLCASSLGSLETQYFGPGTRLLVL.

The chain is built from TRBV28 and TRBJ1-1; TRBD1 agrees at 11 bases. Germline assignment: CDR1 MDHEN and CDR2 SYDVKM. The V gene end was trimmed by 5 bases and the J gene end by 3 bases; junction bases not matched to a gene: 8. The CDR3 consists of 16 residues. CDR3 coding DNA: TGTGCCAGCAGTCCCGGGACAGGGGGTTTGGACACTGAAGCTTTCTTT. Protein product: CASSPGTGGLDTEAFF.

As to this clonotype: Just one base apart from a much larger clone, this may be a read error. CDR3 amino acids: CASSDRDGSSYEQYF. Written as DNA, the CDR3 is TGCGCCAGCAGCGACCGGGACGGGAGCTCCTACGAGCAGTACTTC. The chain recombines TRBV4-1 with TRBJ2-7; D might be TRBD2 (6 bases). This CDR3 has 15 residues. The V end lost 5 bases, the J end lost 0 bases, and 14 bases lay between the germline ends. Germline CDR1 MGHRA, CDR2 YSYEKL.

This clonotype was seen repeatedly, ten times or more. V is TRBV30 and J is TRBJ1-1; D uncertain. Looked up from germline, CDR1 is GTSNPN and CDR2 is SVGIG (reference sequence). The V and J ends lost 5 bases and 1 base respectively, with 11 bases between them. This CDR3 has 13 amino acids. The CDR3 loop reads CAWDSIKNTEAFF. DNA of the CDR3: TGTGCCTGGGACTCGATTAAGAACACTGAAGCTTTCTTT.

The CDR3 reads CASSVGGVPYQPQHF. CDR3 sequence (DNA): TGTGCCAGCAGCGTAGGGGGGGTCCCATATCAGCCCCAGCATTTT. The rearrangement joins TRBV9 to TRBJ1-5; tentative D call: TRBD1 (5 bases). The CDR3 runs to 15 residues. CDR1 and CDR2 from the germline V gene are SGDLS and YYNGEE. The V and J ends lost 0 bases and 5 bases respectively, with 12 bases between them.

To note about this clonotype: The CDR3 carries no conserved terminal phenylalanine or tryptophan, so it likely arises from a read error. V usage is TRBV25-1 and J usage is TRBJ2-5; D possibly corresponds to TRBD2 (5 bases). The germline V gene encodes CDR1 MGHDK and CDR2 SYGVNS. This CDR3 has 14 amino acids. The CDR3 region is CASSESGSYRTQYL. CDR3 coding DNA: TGCGCCAGCAGTGAATCGGGAAGCTATCGGACCCAGTACCTC.

This clonotype appeared many times. CDR3 sequence reads: CASSLSSSYNEQFF. The CDR3 coding sequence is TGTGCCAGCAGCTTAAGCAGCTCCTACAATGAGCAGTTCTTC. V and J are TRBV11-2 and TRBJ2-1; D ambiguous. This CDR3 has 14 amino acids. Looked up from germline, CDR1 is SGHAT and CDR2 is FQNNGV. V lost 2 bases, J lost 0 bases, and 5 bases lay in between.

CDR3 amino acids: CASSLGVGLSPLHF. The DNA of the CDR3 is TGTGCCAGCAGCTTGGGGGTCGGGCTCTCACCCCTCCACTTT. The rearrangement uses TRBV5-4 and TRBJ1-6; D gene ambiguous. Trimming stripped 0 bases from V and 10 bases from J, with 11 bases between. The CDR3 runs to 14 residues. The germline V gene has CDR1 SGHNT and CDR2 YYREEE (reference sequence).

This clonotype was found once. Possible read error: a much larger clone is one base away. The rearrangement uses TRBV5-4 and TRBJ2-7; D gene uncertain. The V gene lost 7 bases and the J gene lost 7 bases, with 12 bases spanning the gap. The CDR3 has 11 residues. The germline CDR1 and CDR2 sequences are SGHNT and YYREEE (reference sequence). DNA for the CDR3: TGTGCCAGCGGCTATGGTAAGGAGCAGTACTTC. Amino acid sequence: CASGYGKEQYF.